This entry lists 30 T cell receptor beta chains sequenced from one sample in a study of OX40 agonist ivuxolimab in advanced cancers. Sequenced by immunoSEQ multiplex PCR; TCRdb stores in-frame clones only, minus some. The sample contains 60,000 to 80,000 clones, about 81% of which appear only once. The sample here was CD4+ or CD8+ T cells sorted from blood, taken in a trial of the OX40 agonist ivuxolimab. These receptors were obtained from an adult with an advanced solid tumor such as melanoma, head and neck, liver or kidney cancer.

The chain couples TRBV6-5 to TRBJ2-7; TRBD2 agrees at 14 bases. Trimming took 4 bases from V and 3 from J; bases not matched to a gene: 5. The CDR3 has 16 amino acids. Germline CDR1 reads MNHEY; CDR2 reads SVGAGI. This chain's CDR3 is CASSSSGTSGSYEQYF. Here the CDR3 DNA reads TGTGCCAGCAGTTCGTCTGGGACTAGCGGGAGCTACGAGCAGTACTTC.

The V call is TRBV5-1, the J call TRBJ1-1; D is undetermined. Germline lookup yields CDR1 SGHRS and CDR2 YFSETQ. The length of the CDR3 is 13 residues. V shed 2 bases and J shed 5 bases, with 10 bases lying between them. CDR3 in DNA: TGCGCCAGCAGCTTAGAAATGGGGACTGAAGCTTTCTTT. Translation gives CASSLEMGTEAFF.

The J gene is TRBJ2-1, the V gene TRBV5-6, with TRBD1 matching over 7 bases. This CDR3 contains 13 residues. From germline, CDR1 is SGHDT and CDR2 YYEEEE. Germline trimming cut 4 bases from V and 7 bases from J; bases unmatched to any gene: 5. Written as DNA, the CDR3 is TGTGCCAGCAGCCTGTGGGACAGAAATGAGCAGTTCTTC. This codes for CASSLWDRNEQFF.

This clone appeared a few times. The rearrangement uses TRBV5-6 and TRBJ2-5, with D possibly TRBD1 on 5 matching bases. CDR3 length equals 15 residues. Trimming removed 6 bases at V and 1 base at J, with 16 bases between. CDR1 is SGHDT and CDR2 is YYEEEE in the germline V gene. The CDR3 spells CASIRGAPGQETQYF. In DNA, the CDR3 is TGTGCCAGCATCCGTGGGGCTCCCGGCCAAGAGACCCAGTACTTC. Complete variable domain (other parts from reference TRBV5-6 and TRBJ2-5): DAGVTQSPTHLIKTRGQQVTLRCSPKSGHDTVSWYQQALGQGPQFIFQYYEEEERQRGNFPDRFSGHQFPNYSSELNVNALLLGDSALYLCASIRGAPGQETQYFGPGTRLLVL.

V is TRBV21-1 and J is TRBJ2-7. TRBV21-1 is noted as a pseudogene. The CDR3 covers 15 residues. CDR3 loop: CASSKAQMELYEQYF. CDR3 coding DNA: TGTGCCAGCAGCAAAGCGCAGATGGAACTTTACGAGCAGTACTTC.

The rearrangement uses TRBV19 and TRBJ2-7; 8 bases fit TRBD2. This CDR3 comprises 14 residues. Germline assignment: CDR1 LNHDA and CDR2 SQIVND (reference sequence). V trimming: 1 base; J trimming: 6 bases; junction bases outside the gene matches: 5. The chain's CDR3 is CASSIGAGVGEQYF. CDR3 coding DNA: TGTGCCAGTAGTATAGGAGCGGGAGTCGGCGAGCAGTACTTC.

The V call is TRBV25-1, the J call TRBJ1-4; D is unclear. V was cut by 5 bases and J by 0 bases, with 10 bases left in between. Germline loops: CDR1 MGHDK, CDR2 SYGVNS. The length of the CDR3 is 15 residues. CDR3 DNA: TGTGCCAGCAGTTGGGGTTATACAACTAATGAAAAACTGTTTTTT. It yields the protein CASSWGYTTNEKLFF.

The J gene is TRBJ2-1, the V gene TRBV7-2; D unresolved. This CDR3 comprises 14 residues. The ends were cut back, 4 bases at V and 6 bases at J, with 13 bases in the middle. Germline CDR1 reads SGHTA; CDR2 reads FQGNSA. DNA of the CDR3: TGTGCCAGCAGCTCGCCAGTCACTACCAATGAGCAGTTCTTC. Translation: CASSSPVTTNEQFF. The variable domain in full, completed from reference TRBV7-2 and TRBJ2-1, reads GAGVSQSPSNKVTEKGKDVELRCDPISGHTALYWYRQSLGQGLEFLIYFQGNSAPDKSGLPSDRFSAERTGGSVSTLTIQRTQQEDSAVYLCASSSPVTTNEQFFGPGTRLTVL.

The chain links TRBV11-1 to TRBJ2-7; D is unresolved. The CDR3 is 14 amino acids. The V gene's germline CDR1 is SGHAT and CDR2 FQDESV (reference sequence). Trimming left V 8 bases short and J 1 base short, with 15 bases between. CDR3 loop: CASRRSGGSYEQYF. The CDR3 nucleotides read TGTGCCAGCCGACGGTCTGGCGGTTCCTACGAGCAGTACTTC.

The CDR3 spells CASSPSDRRMNSYEQYF. In nucleotides, the CDR3 is TGTGCCAGCAGCCCTAGCGACAGACGGATGAACTCCTACGAGCAGTACTTC. The V call is TRBV14, the J call TRBJ2-7, with D possibly matching TRBD2 (6 bases). This CDR3 has 17 amino acids. V lost 4 bases and J lost 0, with 19 bases in between. Germline lookup yields CDR1 SGHDN and CDR2 FVKESK. Supplemented by reference TRBV14 and TRBJ2-7, the full variable domain reads EAGVTQFPSHSVIEKGQTVTLRCDPISGHDNLYWYRRVMGKEIKFLLHFVKESKQDESGMPNNRFLAERTGGTYSTLKVQPAELEDSGVYFCASSPSDRRMNSYEQYFGPGTRLTVT.

The CDR3 is CASSYFAGELFF. The CDR3 region has the DNA TGTGCCAGCAGTTATTTTGCCGGGGAGCTGTTTTTT. The rearrangement uses TRBV6-6 and TRBJ2-2; D is uncertain. The germline V and J ends were trimmed by 3 bases and 6 bases, with 5 bases remaining between them. CDR3 length: 12 residues. CDR1 MNHNY and CDR2 SVGAGI come from the germline V gene (reference sequence).

This clone appeared a single time. The chain has TRBV4-2 and TRBJ1-2; D call uncertain. The germline CDR1 and CDR2 sequences are LGHNA and YNFKEQ. This CDR3 contains 13 residues. V lost 4 bases and J lost 8, with 14 bases in between. As DNA, the CDR3 is TGTGCCAGCAGCCGAGGACGGGGTGGCGGCTACACCTTC. It encodes CASSRGRGGGYTF.

The table lists this clone with a few counts. CDR3 nucleotides: TGTGCCAGCAGCGAGGGGGCGGCCTATGGCTACACCTTC. It encodes CASSEGAAYGYTF. V gene TRBV7-3 combines with J gene TRBJ1-2; the match to TRBD1 covers 7 bases. The CDR3 loop spans 13 amino acids. The V segment lost 5 bases and the J segment 4 bases; nucleotides outside the gene matches: 4. CDR1 is SGHTA and CDR2 is FQGTGA in the germline V gene.

The V and J genes are TRBV5-1 and TRBJ2-2; no reliable D call. The CDR3 covers 15 residues. Germline V gene sequence: CDR1 SGHRS, CDR2 YFSETQ. Deletions cut 0 bases from V and 1 base from J, with 7 bases between. CDR3 in amino acids: CASSLGLLNTGELFF. For the CDR3, the DNA is TGCGCCAGCAGCTTGGGACTTTTGAACACCGGGGAGCTGTTTTTT.

This sequence joins TRBV15 and TRBJ2-7; the D call may be TRBD1 or TRBD2 (6 bases each). CDR1 LNHNV and CDR2 YYDKDF come from the germline V gene (reference sequence). Trimming removed 1 base from V and 6 bases from J, with 13 bases in between. This CDR3 has 14 amino acids. The CDR3, as DNA: TGTGCCACCAGCAGAGTCGGGGGCAGGGTCGAGCAGTACTTC. Its translation: CATSRVGGRVEQYF.

The chain combines TRBV18 with TRBJ2-1; TRBD1 is a possible D gene (7 bases). The germline V gene has CDR1 KGHSH and CDR2 LQKENI. Trimming removed 2 bases at V and 3 bases at J, with 11 bases between. CDR3 length: 15 amino acids. This CDR3 is CASSPAGQNYNEQFF. CDR3 nucleotides: TGTGCCAGCTCACCAGCGGGACAGAACTACAATGAGCAGTTCTTC.

This clone occurred once. The J gene is TRBJ2-2, the V gene TRBV7-6; D possibly corresponds to TRBD2 (6 bases). Trimming took off 3 bases at V and 4 bases at J, with 18 bases between the two ends. This CDR3 is built from 17 residues. CDR1 and CDR2 from the germline V gene are SGHVS and FNYEAQ. The CDR3 bases are TGTGCCAGCAGCTTCAAATTAGCGGTCAAACCCACCGGGGAGCTGTTTTTT. It yields the protein CASSFKLAVKPTGELFF. The full variable domain, its missing parts supplied by reference TRBV7-6 and TRBJ2-2, is GAGVSQSPRYKVTKRGQDVALRCDPISGHVSLYWYRQALGQGPEFLTYFNYEAQQDKSGLPNDRFSAERPEGSISTLTIQRTEQRDSAMYRCASSFKLAVKPTGELFFGEGSRLTVL.

The genes are TRBV6-5 and TRBJ1-1, with 7 bases matching TRBD1. The CDR3 extends over 15 amino acids. From germline, CDR1 is MNHEY and CDR2 SVGAGI. J gave up 0 bases and V 2 bases, and 3 bases lay outside the gene matches. The DNA of the CDR3 is TGTGCCAGCAGTTACCGAGGACAGGTGAACACTGAAGCTTTCTTT. Protein: CASSYRGQVNTEAFF.

The rearrangement links TRBV6-5 to TRBJ2-7; TRBD1 might be the D (5 bases). V dropped 5 bases and J dropped 4 bases, with 6 bases sitting between them. Germline values: CDR1 MNHEY, CDR2 SVGAGI. The CDR3 is made up of 11 amino acids. The chain's CDR3 is CASSRQYEQYF. The CDR3 DNA sequence: TGTGCCAGCAGTCGACAGTACGAGCAGTACTTC.

The gene calls are TRBV4-2 and TRBJ1-2; no reliable D call. Germline V gene lookup returns CDR1 LGHNA and CDR2 YNFKEQ. CDR3 size: 18 residues. The germline V and J ends were trimmed by 0 bases and 0 bases, with 17 bases remaining between them. CDR3 amino acids: CASSQDRAGSLANYGYTF. In DNA, the CDR3 is TGTGCCAGCAGCCAAGATCGGGCAGGATCCCTTGCTAACTATGGCTACACCTTC.

This chain uses TRBV27 with TRBJ1-2; D is unclear. The V gene lost 5 bases and the J gene lost 4 bases, with 11 bases spanning the gap. This CDR3 has 13 residues. Germline values: CDR1 MNHEY, CDR2 SMNVEV (reference sequence). CDR3 protein: CASSPTSVYGYTF. In nucleotides, the CDR3 is TGTGCCAGCAGTCCAACATCCGTCTATGGCTACACCTTC.

The CDR3 reads CAIRDGQGIYNEQFF. Written as DNA, the CDR3 is TGTGCCATCCGCGACGGGCAGGGTATCTACAATGAGCAGTTCTTC. This chain links TRBV10-3 with TRBJ2-1; possible D gene TRBD1, 5 bases. The V gene's germline CDR1 is ENHRY and CDR2 SYGVKD. With 8 bases removed from V and 3 bases from J, the gap between germline ends came to 17 bases. CDR3 length: 15 residues.

The V gene is TRBV7-9, the J gene TRBJ2-2, with 9 nucleotides matching TRBD1. The CDR3 is 16 amino acids. The junction had 6 bases not matched to a gene; V was cut back by 5 bases and J by 2 bases. Germline V gene data show CDR1 as SEHNR and CDR2 as FQNEAQ (reference sequence). CDR3: CASSHLDRGNTGELFF. DNA for the CDR3: TGTGCCAGCAGCCATCTGGACAGGGGTAACACCGGGGAGCTGTTTTTT.

This chain joins TRBV11-2 and TRBJ1-4; the D gene is possibly TRBD1 (5 bases). V lost 1 base to trimming and J lost 8 bases, with 11 bases between them. From germline, CDR1 is SGHAT and CDR2 FQNNGV. The length of the CDR3 is 14 residues. CDR3 residues: CASSLGDPGEKLFF. The CDR3 DNA sequence: TGTGCCAGCAGCTTAGGGGACCCGGGGGAAAAACTGTTTTTT. The whole variable domain, remainder taken from reference TRBV11-2 and TRBJ1-4, is EAGVAQSPRYKIIEKRQSVAFWCNPISGHATLYWYQQILGQGPKLLIQFQNNGVVDDSQLPKDRFSAERLKGVDSTLKIQPAKLEDSAVYLCASSLGDPGEKLFFGSGTQLSVL.

The gene calls are TRBV9 and TRBJ1-2, with D perhaps matching TRBD1 (5 bases). V lost 4 bases and J 7 bases, leaving 26 bases between the germline ends. CDR1 and CDR2 from the germline V gene are SGDLS and YYNGEE. The CDR3 covers 17 residues. CDR3 sequence (DNA): TGTGCCAGCAGCCAGGGAGGCCCCGAAGTGGGTGCCGGTGGCTACACCTTC. This sequence encodes CASSQGGPEVGAGGYTF. Combining the CDR3 with reference TRBV9 and TRBJ1-2 gives the whole variable domain DSGVTQTPKHLITATGQRVTLRCSPRSGDLSVYWYQQSLDQGLQFLIQYYNGEERAKGNILERFSAQQFPDLHSELNLSSLELGDSALYFCASSQGGPEVGAGGYTFGSGTRLTVV.

The J gene is TRBJ2-1, the V gene TRBV5-5, with 13 bases aligning to TRBD2. V lost 4 bases to trimming and J lost 4 bases; unmatched junction nucleotides: 8. The CDR3 has 17 amino acids. Germline assignment: CDR1 SGHKS and CDR2 YYEKEE (reference sequence). Here the CDR3 DNA reads TGTGCCAGCAGCATCTCCGGGACTAGCGGGATATACAATGAGCAGTTCTTC. Protein product: CASSISGTSGIYNEQFF. The full variable domain, its missing parts supplied by reference TRBV5-5 and TRBJ2-1, is DAGVTQSPTHLIKTRGQQVTLRCSPISGHKSVSWYQQVLGQGPQFIFQYYEKEERGRGNFPDRFSARQFPNYSSELNVNALLLGDSALYLCASSISGTSGIYNEQFFGPGTRLTVL.

The rearrangement uses TRBV9 and TRBJ1-2; maybe TRBD1 (6 bases). This CDR3 spans 15 amino acids. Trimming shortened V by 1 base and J by 6 bases, and 16 bases separated the two germline ends. Germline loops: CDR1 SGDLS, CDR2 YYNGEE. CDR3 loop: CASSVTSGARDGYTF. For the CDR3, the DNA is TGTGCCAGCAGCGTAACCTCAGGGGCGAGGGATGGCTACACCTTC. Using reference TRBV9 and TRBJ1-2 for the parts outside the CDR3, the full variable domain is DSGVTQTPKHLITATGQRVTLRCSPRSGDLSVYWYQQSLDQGLQFLIQYYNGEERAKGNILERFSAQQFPDLHSELNLSSLELGDSALYFCASSVTSGARDGYTFGSGTRLTVV.

The chain carries TRBV5-1 and TRBJ1-6; 7 positions match TRBD1. The CDR3 runs to 16 residues. V shed 4 bases, J shed 5 bases, and the junction held 9 bases outside the gene matches. In germline, CDR1 is SGHRS, CDR2 YFSETQ. Here the CDR3 reads CASSLGGTVNNSPLHF. The CDR3 bases are TGCGCCAGCAGCCTGGGAGGGACAGTTAATAATTCACCCCTCCACTTT. The whole variable domain, filled in from reference TRBV5-1 and TRBJ1-6, reads KAGVTQTPRYLIKTRGQQVTLSCSPISGHRSVSWYQQTPGQGLQFLFEYFSETQRNKGNFPGRFSGRQFSNSRSEMNVSTLELGDSALYLCASSLGGTVNNSPLHFGNGTRLTVT.

V usage is TRBV6-5 and J usage is TRBJ1-1; maybe TRBD1 (6 bases). The CDR3 sequence is 16 residues long. Germline V CDR1 and CDR2: MNHEY, SVGAGI. Trimming shortened V by 0 bases and J by 5 bases, and 16 bases separated the two germline ends. CDR3 protein: CASSYSYTGMGTEAFF. As DNA, the CDR3 is TGTGCCAGCAGTTACTCCTACACAGGGATGGGAACTGAAGCTTTCTTT.

Points on this clone: Other nucleotide sequences in the sample specify the same CDR3. The CDR3 coding sequence is TGTGCCAGCAGCTTAGTGATAAGAGGGACAGATTACGAGCAGTACTTC. This gives the protein CASSLVIRGTDYEQYF. This chain links TRBV11-2 with TRBJ2-7; 7 bases are a match to TRBD1. The CDR3 runs 16 residues. Trimming at V came to 1 base and at J to 4 bases, leaving 10 bases not matched to a gene. Germline V gene data show CDR1 as SGHAT and CDR2 as FQNNGV.